These 17 T cell receptor beta chains originate from one sample sequenced in a study of T cell responses to AZD1222 COVID-19 vaccine. Sequencing was performed with immunoSEQ multiplex PCR; in TCRdb, only in-frame clones are kept and a portion is missing. Among more than 85,000 clones, 65% to 85% were seen once, and the ten largest hold around 14%. The material sequenced was peripheral blood, taken 28 days after the second AZD1222 dose. The source of these receptors is an adult who received the AZD1222 COVID-19 vaccine.

V is TRBV28 and J is TRBJ1-2; no firm D call. The CDR3 spans 12 residues. V dropped 4 bases and J dropped 8 bases, with 11 bases sitting between them. Germline V gene lookup returns CDR1 MDHEN and CDR2 SYDVKM. The CDR3 reads CASSSSVGGYTF. Here the CDR3 DNA reads TGTGCCAGCAGTTCCTCGGTCGGGGGCTACACCTTC.

V and J are TRBV27 and TRBJ1-2; the match to TRBD1 covers 8 bases. CDR1 and CDR2 from the germline V gene are MNHEY and SMNVEV (reference sequence). The CDR3 consists of 13 residues. The junction had 2 bases not matched to a gene; V was cut back by 7 bases and J by 1 base. The CDR3 loop is CASKGQGNYGYTF. The CDR3 region has the DNA TGTGCCAGCAAAGGACAGGGTAACTATGGCTACACCTTC.

In DNA, the CDR3 is TGTGCCAGTAGTATCCCCCCCGGGGAGCTGTTTTTT. Translated: CASSIPPGELFF. The V gene is TRBV19, the J gene TRBJ2-2; D call uncertain. The CDR3 runs 12 residues. Trimming shortened V by 3 bases and J by 6 bases, and 5 bases separated the two germline ends. CDR1 and CDR2 (germline): LNHDA, SQIVND (reference sequence). Based on the CDR3 plus reference TRBV19 and TRBJ2-2, the full variable domain is DGGITQSPKYLFRKEGQNVTLSCEQNLNHDAMYWYRQDPGQGLRLIYYSQIVNDFQKGDIAEGYSVSREKKESFPLTVTSAQKNPTAFYLCASSIPPGELFFGEGSRLTVL.

V is TRBV5-6 and J is TRBJ2-3, with D possibly TRBD2 on 6 matching bases. Trimming cost V 6 bases and J 6 bases, with 17 bases left between them. CDR1 and CDR2 (germline): SGHDT, YYEEEE. The CDR3 covers 14 residues. The CDR3 loop is CASNPRPRGDTQYF. CDR3 coding DNA: TGTGCCAGCAACCCGAGGCCCCGGGGGGATACGCAGTATTTT.

This clone was recorded once. The chain recombines TRBV7-8 with TRBJ2-7; D is perhaps TRBD1 (6 bases). The CDR3 extends over 14 amino acids. Germline CDR1 SGHVS, CDR2 FQNEAQ. Trimming pared 5 bases from V and 6 bases from J, leaving 17 bases between. CDR3 bases: TGTGCCAGCAGCAGAAGACCTCAGGGGAGCGAGCAGTACTTC. This encodes CASSRRPQGSEQYF.

This chain links TRBV19 with TRBJ2-6, with 8 bases aligning to TRBD1. This CDR3 contains 20 residues. The trim removed 5 bases at V and 0 bases at J, leaving 15 bases unmatched. Germline V gene sequence: CDR1 LNHDA, CDR2 SQIVND (reference sequence). The chain's CDR3 is CASSSNRGDSRYSGANVLTF. The CDR3 DNA is TGTGCCAGTAGTTCAAACAGGGGGGACAGCCGTTACTCTGGGGCCAACGTCCTGACTTTC.

The rearrangement links TRBV27 to TRBJ1-2; a weak D match, TRBD1 (5 bases). This CDR3 spans 13 amino acids. Germline V gene data show CDR1 as MNHEY and CDR2 as SMNVEV (reference sequence). Trimming left V 2 bases short and J 5 bases short, with 9 bases between. The chain's CDR3 is CASSLPGGYGYTF. As DNA, the CDR3 is TGTGCCAGCAGTTTACCCGGGGGATATGGCTACACCTTC.

The V call is TRBV7-9, the J call TRBJ2-5; 9 positions agree with TRBD1. Trimming cost V 1 base and J 4 bases; bases outside gene matches: 7. CDR3 length: 16 residues. The germline CDR1 and CDR2 sequences are SEHNR and FQNEAQ (reference sequence). The CDR3 coding sequence is TGTGCCAGCAGCTTAGTCGTCGGACAGGGGCGAGAGACCCAGTACTTC. Its protein product is CASSLVVGQGRETQYF.

The genes are TRBV4-2 and TRBJ2-5, with 8 bases matching TRBD2. V was pared by 0 bases and J by 5 bases, with 8 bases of the junction left unmatched. This CDR3 has 16 residues. Germline V gene lookup returns CDR1 LGHNA and CDR2 YNFKEQ. This CDR3 reads CASSQDASGGRETQYF. DNA for the CDR3: TGTGCCAGCAGCCAAGATGCCAGCGGGGGCCGCGAGACCCAGTACTTC.

J is TRBJ2-1 and V is TRBV7-8, with TRBD2 identical over 9 bases. Per germline, CDR1 SGHVS and CDR2 FQNEAQ. This CDR3 region has 16 residues. Trimming removed 5 bases from V and 0 bases from J; junction bases left unmatched: 5. DNA for the CDR3: TGTGCCAGCAGCGCCAGACTAGCGGCCTCCTACAATGAGCAGTTCTTC. It specifies CASSARLAASYNEQFF.

The V gene is TRBV29-1, the J gene TRBJ1-1, with D perhaps matching TRBD1 (6 bases). Germline V CDR1 and CDR2: SQVTM, ANQGSEA. Trimming took off 7 bases at V and 8 bases at J, with 11 bases between the two ends. The CDR3 is 10 amino acids. CDR3 sequence (DNA): TGCAGCGCGAGGGGGACAGAAGCTTTCTTT. Protein sequence: CSARGTEAFF.

V is TRBV7-7 and J is TRBJ2-2; 7 nucleotides match TRBD2. The CDR3 loop spans 15 amino acids. J gave up 6 bases and V 2 bases, and 6 bases lay outside the gene matches. Germline V lookup: CDR1 SSHAT, CDR2 FNYEAQ (reference sequence). The CDR3 region has the DNA TGTGCCAGCAGCTTAAATCCAGGACTAGCCGGGGAGCTGTTTTTT. Residues: CASSLNPGLAGELFF.

This clone has more than one count but fewer than ten. The CDR3 region is CASSRTGVSAPGGYTF. The CDR3 bases are TGTGCCAGCAGCAGGACAGGGGTTTCGGCCCCAGGTGGCTACACCTTC. The J gene is TRBJ1-2, the V gene TRBV9; 9 positions agree with TRBD1. Losses at the gene ends were 4 bases for V and 7 bases for J; bases not matched to a gene: 14. Germline V gives CDR1 SGDLS, CDR2 YYNGEE. The CDR3 length is 16 residues.

V and J are TRBV24-1 and TRBJ2-1; D is possibly TRBD1 or TRBD2 (7 bases each). Between the trimmed V and J ends, which lost 2 bases and 2 bases, there was a span of 12 bases. Germline V gives CDR1 KGHDR, CDR2 SFDVKD. CDR3 length: 16 amino acids. Written as DNA, the CDR3 is TGTGCCACCAGTGATTCGCAGGGGGGGACCTACAATGAGCAGTTCTTC. It translates to CATSDSQGGTYNEQFF.

The chain couples TRBV9 to TRBJ2-3, with 7 positions matching TRBD2. Germline-derived CDR1 and CDR2 are SGDLS and YYNGEE. The ends lost 0 bases at V and 3 bases at J; junction bases unmatched: 13. This CDR3 spans 18 amino acids. The CDR3 here is CASSVGKMGGPMTDTQYF. The CDR3, as DNA: TGTGCCAGCAGCGTAGGGAAGATGGGAGGGCCTATGACAGATACGCAGTATTTT. Drawing the rest from reference TRBV9 and TRBJ2-3, the complete variable domain is DSGVTQTPKHLITATGQRVTLRCSPRSGDLSVYWYQQSLDQGLQFLIQYYNGEERAKGNILERFSAQQFPDLHSELNLSSLELGDSALYFCASSVGKMGGPMTDTQYFGPGTRLTVL.

The rearrangement uses TRBV7-9 and TRBJ1-1; no firm D call. Trimming stripped 5 bases from V and 7 bases from J, with 14 bases between. This CDR3 comprises 13 residues. Germline loops: CDR1 SEHNR, CDR2 FQNEAQ (reference sequence). In nucleotides, the CDR3 is TGTGCCAGCAGCACACGGGAACTACGTGAAGCTTTCTTT. Its translation is CASSTRELREAFF.

This chain links TRBV5-1 with TRBJ2-7; maybe TRBD2 (5 bases). CDR3 length: 11 amino acids. V was pared by 4 bases and J by 4 bases, with 6 bases between. Germline CDR1 reads SGHRS; CDR2 reads YFSETQ. Written as DNA, the CDR3 is TGCGCCAGCAGCGGGGAGTACGAGCAGTACTTC. Protein sequence: CASSGEYEQYF.